The TCR beta chain under discussion was sequenced for a study of T cell repertoires in cytomegalovirus infection. Study at large: HLA-B-restricted CMV epitopes that are well studied were used alongside recently identified HLA-C-restricted ones. A matching HLA type, together with CMV infection, was signaled by public TCR beta signatures. General study findings and limits: Dominating the ex vivo response were HLA-C-restricted CMV-specific TCR beta clonotypes.

The CDR3 sequence is 14 residues long. V shed 6 bases, J shed 3 bases, and the junction held 5 bases outside the gene matches. Germline assignment: CDR1 MNHEY and CDR2 SMNVEV (reference sequence). In TCRdb, the reads were re-called with MiXCR into one record per CDR3 protein. Of some 940,000 distinct CDR3 sequences detected, around 32% appear once; the ten largest clones hold around an eighth. Concerning this clonotype itself: Its matching antigen is unknown.

The chain recombines TRBV27 with TRBJ2-4; 7 bases agree with TRBD1. This clonotype originated in a human donor in good health (CMV status not recorded). Some clones in this sample may be carry-over from other donors' samples. The material was cultured CD8+ T cells from PBMCs, obtained from culture after CMV antigen stimulation. CDR3 region: CASSKGGFKNIQYF. CDR3 coding DNA: TGTGCCAGCAGCAAAGGGGGCTTCAAAAACATTCAGTACTTC.